This TCR beta chain was recovered during a study of T cell repertoires in aging, cancer and after chemotherapy. Broader study findings: These repertoire data do not allow conclusions about immunological memory after chemotherapy.

The CDR3 has 15 amino acids. Germline values: CDR1 LNHNV, CDR2 YYDKDF (reference sequence). V was pared by 4 bases and J by 4 bases, with 16 bases between. TCR beta rearrangements were amplified from peripheral blood genomic DNA. TRB rearrangements spanning V, D and J were amplified using mixed TRB-A/B primers. In TCRdb, the multiplex PCR reads were re-called with MiXCR into one record per CDR3 protein. The sample gives 10,000 to 15,000 distinct CDR3 sequences, around 30% of which show up once; approximately 9.3% is in the top ten. Points on this clonotype: Its specificity is not known.

The origin of this receptor is a human donor with a blood cancer. Sequenced sample: blood. This chain joins TRBV15 and TRBJ1-2; no clear D gene. CDR3 bases: TGTGCCACCAGCAAGGAGATAGGCCCCGTCTATGGCTACACCTTC. Residues: CATSKEIGPVYGYTF.